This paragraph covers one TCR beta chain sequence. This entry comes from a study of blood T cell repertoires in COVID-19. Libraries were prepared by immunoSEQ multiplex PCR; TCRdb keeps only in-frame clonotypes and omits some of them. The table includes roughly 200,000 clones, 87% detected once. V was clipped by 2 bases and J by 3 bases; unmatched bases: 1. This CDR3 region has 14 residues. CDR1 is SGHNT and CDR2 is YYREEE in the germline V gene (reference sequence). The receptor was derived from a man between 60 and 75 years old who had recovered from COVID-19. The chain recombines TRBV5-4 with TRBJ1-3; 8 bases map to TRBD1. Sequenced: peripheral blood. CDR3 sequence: CASSFRGLGNTIYF. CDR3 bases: TGTGCCAGCAGCTTCAGGGGGCTTGGAAACACCATATATTTT.